This TCR beta chain was identified in a study of regulatory T cells in long-lasting Graves disease. Across the study: Persistent Graves' disease denoted over 5 years of antithyroid drugs plus positive TSH receptor antibodies.

General observations from the study: Persistent Graves' disease cases displayed lower TCR diversity than newly diagnosed ones. Repertoires from persistent disease leaned toward TRBV28, TRBJ1-2 and TRBJ2-5.

Time point defined: persistent/refractory GD, antithyroid drugs over 5 years with positive TRAb. PBMCs were the source of the RNA used for TCR sequencing. Patients were from an endocrinology department in Xi'an, China. This CDR3 is 14 amino acids long. Germline values: CDR1 SGDLS, CDR2 YYNGEE. Trimming left V 4 bases short and J 2 bases short, with 13 bases between. Through Arm-PCR of CDR3 regions and iRepertoire HTBI primers, TCR beta libraries were built. TCRdb recomputed calls from the multiplex PCR reads with MiXCR, one row per CDR3 protein. The table includes roughly 470,000 distinct CDR3 sequences, more than 20% detected once. About this clonotype itself: Its antigen is not identified.

The chain carries TRBV9 and TRBJ2-7, with D perhaps TRBD1 (5 bases). The source was peripheral blood mononuclear cells (PBMCs), collected when the disease was refractory, from a patient treated with antithyroid drugs. This TCR came from a female donor with Graves disease. CDR3 in amino acids: CASSSWGGAYEQYF. CDR3 in DNA: TGTGCCAGCAGCTCCTGGGGCGGAGCCTACGAGCAGTACTTC.